Listed below are T cell receptor beta chains from one sample, sequenced in a study of OX40 agonist ivuxolimab in advanced cancers. Sequenced by immunoSEQ multiplex PCR; TCRdb stores in-frame clones only, minus some. The repertoire holds around 80,000 clones, with around 82% as singletons. This sample comprised CD4+ or CD8+ T cells sorted from blood, obtained in a trial of the OX40 agonist ivuxolimab. The receptors shown here come from an adult with an advanced solid tumor such as melanoma, head and neck, liver or kidney cancer. CDR3s include the opening cysteine and the closing phenylalanine or tryptophan. The D gene is left open where the match is weak. The size of a clone is reported for some rows only, either as once, few or many, or as a class for expanded clones.

V gene,J gene,D gene,clone size,CDR3 protein,CDR3 DNA
TRBV11-2,TRBJ2-5,TRBD2,-,CASSRSGTGHLQETQYF,TGTGCCAGCAGCCGTAGCGGGACCGGGCATCTCCAAGAGACCCAGTACTTC
TRBV5-1,TRBJ2-2,TRBD2,-,CASSLGLAGVDTGELFF,TGCGCCAGCAGCTTGGGACTAGCGGGAGTCGACACCGGGGAGCTGTTTTTT
TRBV7-9,TRBJ1-4,-,-,CASSLVFATNEKLFF,TGTGCCAGCAGCTTAGTTTTTGCAACTAATGAAAAACTGTTTTTT
TRBV7-6,TRBJ1-1,TRBD1,-,CASSDRVENTEAFF,TGTGCCAGCAGTGACAGGGTGGAAAACACTGAAGCTTTCTTT
TRBV11-2,TRBJ1-2,-,-,CASSFGPSFNRIGYTF,TGTGCCAGCAGCTTCGGGCCTTCTTTTAATCGAATAGGCTACACCTTC
TRBV7-2,TRBJ2-2,-,-,CASSPLQAGELFF,TGTGCCAGCAGCCCCCTACAGGCCGGGGAGCTGTTTTTT
TRBV7-9,TRBJ2-7,TRBD1,many,CASSPLFTGQGPAEQYF,TGTGCCAGCAGCCCACTATTCACGGGACAGGGGCCGGCCGAGCAGTACTTC
TRBV7-2,TRBJ2-2,-,-,CASRRTPQGGELFF,TGTGCCAGCAGACGGACCCCTCAGGGCGGGGAGCTGTTTTTT
TRBV7-9,TRBJ2-2,-,-,CASSLGVGDTGELFF,TGTGCCAGCAGCTTAGGTGTGGGGGACACCGGGGAGCTGTTTTTT
TRBV5-1,TRBJ2-6,TRBD2,-,CASSLTVAGGANVLTF,TGCGCCAGCAGCTTGACCGTAGCGGGTGGGGCCAACGTCCTGACTTTC
TRBV27,TRBJ1-5,-,-,CASRLRGRGEGNQPQHF,TGTGCCAGCAGACTCCGTGGGAGGGGAGAGGGCAATCAGCCCCAGCATTTT
TRBV29-1,TRBJ1-4,TRBD1,-,CSVLGQGNEKLFF,TGCAGCGTCCTAGGACAGGGTAATGAAAAACTGTTTTTT
TRBV6-1,TRBJ2-1,-,-,CATQRTGQRNEQFF,TGTGCCACCCAACGGACGGGACAACGCAATGAGCAGTTCTTC
TRBV15,TRBJ2-5,TRBD2,once,CATSIRLADQETQYF,TGTGCCACCAGCATCCGACTAGCGGACCAAGAGACCCAGTACTTC
TRBV6-1,TRBJ2-2,-,once,CASLGRLTNTGELFF,TGTGCCAGCCTCGGACGGCTAACGAACACCGGGGAGCTGTTTTTT
TRBV23-1,TRBJ2-7,TRBD2,-,CASSHIGTSGGPYEQYF,TGCGCCAGCAGTCATATCGGAACTAGCGGGGGACCCTACGAGCAGTACTTC
TRBV21-1,TRBJ1-4,-,medium-sized,CASSKVRVEEKLFF,TGTGCCAGCAGCAAAGTCAGGGTTGAGGAAAAACTGTTTTTT
TRBV5-1,TRBJ2-5,-,-,CASSLVPQQETQYF,TGCGCCAGCAGCTTGGTCCCACAGCAAGAGACCCAGTACTTC
TRBV7-9,TRBJ2-2,-,-,CASSWPDQRTGELFF,TGTGCCAGCAGCTGGCCGGACCAGAGGACCGGGGAGCTGTTTTTT
TRBV7-9,TRBJ1-3,-,-,CASSLERGKPGNTIYF,TGTGCCAGCAGCTTAGAGCGCGGAAAGCCAGGAAACACCATATATTTT
TRBV7-9,TRBJ1-5,TRBD1,-,CASSFSDRAVQPQHF,TGTGCCAGCAGCTTCTCTGACAGGGCAGTTCAGCCCCAGCATTTT
TRBV27,TRBJ1-5,TRBD1,-,CASSRTGGIQPQHF,TGTGCCAGCAGTAGGACAGGGGGGATTCAGCCCCAGCATTTT
TRBV6-5,TRBJ2-3,-,-,CASSYSGWDTQYF,TGTGCCAGCAGTTACTCGGGCTGGGATACGCAGTATTTT
TRBV5-1,TRBJ2-5,-,-,CASSYQETQYF,TGCGCCAGCAGCTACCAAGAGACCCAGTACTTC
TRBV27,TRBJ2-7,-,-,CASSLTSAGDEQYF,TGTGCCAGCAGTTTGACAAGTGCCGGCGACGAGCAGTACTTC
TRBV7-8,TRBJ1-2,-,-,CASSLVRGTGGYTF,TGTGCCAGCAGCTTAGTCCGGGGTACGGGCGGCTACACCTTC
TRBV5-6,TRBJ1-1,-,once,CASSLMSSGSALKNTEAFF,TGTGCCAGCAGCTTGATGTCTTCGGGTTCCGCCCTAAAGAACACTGAAGCTTTCTTT
TRBV18,TRBJ1-1,TRBD1,once,CASSPTGRDTEAFF,TGTGCCAGCTCACCGACAGGGAGGGACACTGAAGCTTTCTTT
TRBV6-6,TRBJ1-1,TRBD1,-,CASSTDRGPGTEAFF,TGTGCCAGCAGTACAGACAGGGGGCCGGGGACTGAAGCTTTCTTT
TRBV5-1,TRBJ2-3,TRBD1,-,CASSEGQGADTQYF,TGCGCCAGCAGCGAAGGACAGGGCGCAGATACGCAGTATTTT
TRBV6-1,TRBJ1-6,TRBD1,once,CASSDRGVYSPLHF,TGTGCCAGCAGTGACAGGGGGGTTTATTCACCCCTCCACTTT
TRBV18,TRBJ2-7,-,few,CASSPETRPWRIF,TGTGCCAGCTCACCAGAGACAAGACCTTGGAGGATCTTC
TRBV11-2,TRBJ1-1,-,-,CASSLEARDPGGTEAFF,TGTGCCAGCAGCTTAGAGGCTCGGGACCCCGGGGGCACTGAAGCTTTCTTT
TRBV6-6,TRBJ1-1,-,-,CASIRTAPNTEAFF,TGTGCCAGCATAAGGACCGCTCCGAACACTGAAGCTTTCTTT
TRBV5-1,TRBJ2-1,TRBD1,few,CASSIQTTGTGNNEQFF,TGCGCCAGCAGCATCCAAACAACCGGGACAGGAAACAATGAGCAGTTCTTC
TRBV5-4,TRBJ2-2,-,-,CASKVGLGDTGELFF,TGTGCCAGCAAAGTGGGGTTGGGGGACACCGGGGAGCTGTTTTTT
TRBV4-3,TRBJ1-1,-,-,CASSQDLSEGVGTSEAFF,TGCGCCAGCAGCCAAGATCTTTCCGAGGGGGTGGGGACTTCTGAAGCTTTCTTT
TRBV2,TRBJ1-1,-,-,CASSVGAEAFF,TGTGCCAGCAGTGTTGGAGCTGAAGCTTTCTTT
TRBV7-6,TRBJ1-4,-,-,CASSPREQDYRTTNEKLFF,TGTGCCAGCAGCCCGAGAGAACAAGACTACCGGACAACTAATGAAAAACTGTTTTTT
TRBV6-6,TRBJ2-7,-,once,CASRLGAAGRYEQYF,TGTGCCAGCAGATTGGGCGCGGCAGGGCGGTACGAGCAGTACTTC
TRBV6-1,TRBJ2-2,TRBD2,-,CASSEVVWTSGPANTGELFF,TGTGCCAGCAGTGAAGTGGTTTGGACTAGCGGGCCTGCGAACACCGGGGAGCTGTTTTTT
TRBV29-1,TRBJ1-1,-,-,CSVVLVFAEAFF,TGCAGCGTTGTTTTGGTTTTCGCTGAAGCTTTCTTT
TRBV5-6,TRBJ2-4,TRBD1,-,CASSLQGAATKNIQYF,TGTGCCAGCAGCCTACAGGGGGCTGCAACCAAAAACATTCAGTACTTC
TRBV20-1,TRBJ2-1,-,-,CSARHYNEQFF,TGCAGTGCCCGACACTACAATGAGCAGTTCTTC
TRBV6-5,TRBJ1-5,-,-,CASSLQGAEGQPQHF,TGTGCCAGCAGTTTACAGGGCGCGGAGGGTCAGCCCCAGCATTTT
TRBV2,TRBJ2-5,-,-,CASRPDGGETQYF,TGTGCCAGCAGGCCCGACGGAGGGGAGACCCAGTACTTC
TRBV10-3,TRBJ1-3,-,-,CAISDREGNTIYF,TGTGCCATCAGTGACAGGGAAGGAAACACCATATATTTT
TRBV5-4,TRBJ1-3,TRBD1,-,CASSPAGTGASGNTIYF,TGTGCCAGCAGCCCAGCCGGGACAGGGGCCTCTGGAAACACCATATATTTT
TRBV5-1,TRBJ2-5,-,few,CASSLSGGTEVETQYF,TGCGCCAGCAGCTTAAGTGGAGGAACAGAGGTGGAGACCCAGTACTTC
TRBV27,TRBJ1-1,-,few,CASSLIWGFNTEAFF,TGTGCCAGCAGTTTAATTTGGGGGTTTAACACTGAAGCTTTCTTT
TRBV5-1,TRBJ2-2,TRBD1,-,CASRTTGGTGELFF,TGCGCCAGCCGGACAACAGGGGGCACCGGGGAGCTGTTTTTT
TRBV7-9,TRBJ2-1,-,-,CASSLEAAYNEQFF,TGTGCCAGCAGCTTAGAGGCAGCCTACAATGAGCAGTTCTTC
TRBV7-9,TRBJ2-7,-,-,CASSFGQGINEQYF,TGTGCCAGCAGCTTCGGGCAGGGGATAAACGAGCAGTACTTC
TRBV5-1,TRBJ2-3,-,few,CASSFSTDTQYF,TGCGCCAGCAGCTTCAGCACAGATACGCAGTATTTT
TRBV18,TRBJ2-3,-,once,CASSPSPDAWGTDTQYF,TGTGCCAGCTCACCTAGCCCGGACGCCTGGGGCACAGATACGCAGTATTTT
TRBV2,TRBJ2-1,TRBD2,-,CASRVAGDEQFF,TGTGCCAGCAGGGTAGCGGGAGACGAGCAGTTCTTC
TRBV7-6,TRBJ2-1,-,-,CASSRGLDEQFF,TGTGCCAGCAGCCGCGGACTCGATGAGCAGTTCTTC
TRBV7-9,TRBJ2-5,TRBD2,-,CASSLGAGVETQYF,TGTGCCAGCAGCTTAGGGGCGGGGGTCGAGACCCAGTACTTC
TRBV5-4,TRBJ1-2,-,-,CASSGGAGGYTF,TGTGCCAGCAGTGGAGGGGCTGGTGGCTACACCTTC
TRBV11-2,TRBJ2-3,-,-,CASSLGTSADTQYF,TGTGCCAGCAGCTTAGGGACATCCGCAGATACGCAGTATTTT